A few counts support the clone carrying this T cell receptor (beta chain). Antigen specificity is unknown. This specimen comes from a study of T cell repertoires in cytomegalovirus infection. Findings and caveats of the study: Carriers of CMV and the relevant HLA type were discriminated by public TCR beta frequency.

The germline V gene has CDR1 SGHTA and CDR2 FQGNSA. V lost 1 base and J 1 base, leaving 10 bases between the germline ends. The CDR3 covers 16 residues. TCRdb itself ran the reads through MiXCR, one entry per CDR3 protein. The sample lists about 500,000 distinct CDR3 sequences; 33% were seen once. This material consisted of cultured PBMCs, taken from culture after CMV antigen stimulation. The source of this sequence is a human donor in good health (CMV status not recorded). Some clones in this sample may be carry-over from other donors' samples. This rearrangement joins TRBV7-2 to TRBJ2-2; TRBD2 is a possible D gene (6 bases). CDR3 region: CASSLVAGWNTGELFF. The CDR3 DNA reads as TGTGCCAGCAGCTTAGTGGCGGGATGGAACACCGGGGAGCTGTTTTTT.